One and the same sample provided the 23 T cell receptor beta chains below, sequenced in a study of OX40 agonist ivuxolimab in advanced cancers. Sequencing was performed with immunoSEQ multiplex PCR; in TCRdb, only in-frame clones are kept and a portion is missing. There are roughly 75,000 clones in the sample; 86% occur only once, and under 3.5% lies in the top ten. Sequencing was performed on CD4+ or CD8+ T cells sorted from blood, taken in a trial of the OX40 agonist ivuxolimab. These receptors came from an adult with an advanced solid tumor such as melanoma, head and neck, liver or kidney cancer.

The chain links TRBV29-1 to TRBJ1-1, with D possibly being TRBD1 (5 bases). Between the trimmed V and J ends, which lost 7 bases and 4 bases, there was a span of 19 bases. The CDR3 consists of 14 residues. Germline CDR1 and CDR2: SQVTM and ANQGSEA. Here the CDR3 DNA reads TGCAGCGCCCCGTCCGGGGGTGGAGGCACTGAAGCTTTCTTT. Its translation is CSAPSGGGGTEAFF. Full variable domain (rest looked up from reference TRBV29-1 and TRBJ1-1): SAVISQKPSRDICQRGTSLTIQCQVDSQVTMMFWYRQQPGQSLTLIATANQGSEATYESGFVIDKFPISRPNLTFSTLTVSNMSPEDSSIYLCSAPSGGGGTEAFFGQGTRLTVV.

The chain combines TRBV9 with TRBJ2-5; D possibly corresponds to TRBD1 (7 bases). The DNA end is more similar to TRBJ2-7, so the J call may be wrong. Germline V gives CDR1 SGDLS, CDR2 YYNGEE. The CDR3 spans 15 residues. The CDR3 bases are TGTGCCAGCAGCGTAGATCCAGGGGGACTCTACGAGCAGTACTTC. Amino acids: CASSVDPGGLYEQYF.

V usage is TRBV7-8 and J usage is TRBJ2-5; 7 nucleotides line up with TRBD1. V gave up 0 bases and J gave up 5 bases; unmatched junction bases: 18. The CDR3 sequence is 19 residues long. Germline V gene lookup returns CDR1 SGHVS and CDR2 FQNEAQ. The CDR3, as DNA: TGTGCCAGCAGCTTAGCTACTTATTTACAGGGGTCCTCTGGCGAGACCCAGTACTTC. Translated, it gives CASSLATYLQGSSGETQYF.

The CDR3 DNA sequence: TGTGCCAGCAGACCCATAAACACCGGGGAGCTGTTTTTT. Translated, it gives CASRPINTGELFF. The V gene is TRBV6-5, the J gene TRBJ2-2, with D unclear. Germline V CDR1 and CDR2: MNHEY, SVGAGI. The V and J ends lost 6 bases and 2 bases respectively, with 7 bases between them. The CDR3 is made up of 13 amino acids.

CDR3 nucleotides: TGTGCCAGCAGCTTAGACTGGGTGACTGAAGCTTTCTTT. As protein: CASSLDWVTEAFF. The chain employs TRBV7-2 and TRBJ1-1; D remains unclear. The CDR3 length is 13 residues. Germline assignment: CDR1 SGHTA and CDR2 FQGNSA. Trimming shortened V by 1 base and J by 5 bases, and 8 bases separated the two germline ends. The whole variable domain, remainder taken from reference TRBV7-2 and TRBJ1-1, is GAGVSQSPSNKVTEKGKDVELRCDPISGHTALYWYRQSLGQGLEFLIYFQGNSAPDKSGLPSDRFSAERTGGSVSTLTIQRTQQEDSAVYLCASSLDWVTEAFFGQGTRLTVV.

This clone was observed once. J is TRBJ2-7 and V is TRBV28; no clear D gene. The CDR3 runs 13 residues. V lost 6 bases to trimming and J lost 11 bases, with 20 bases between them. Germline CDR1 and CDR2: MDHEN and SYDVKM. CDR3 DNA: TGTGCCAGCAGAGCTCCCAATACAGTAGGAGAGTACTTC. The encoded protein is CASRAPNTVGEYF.

The CDR3 coding sequence is TGTGCCAGTAGTATATTGTCATCCTCTGGAAACACCATATATTTT. It encodes CASSILSSSGNTIYF. V and J are TRBV19 and TRBJ1-3; D is uncertain. The CDR3 is 15 amino acids. The V and J ends lost 2 bases and 0 bases respectively, with 8 bases between them. Germline V gene lookup returns CDR1 LNHDA and CDR2 SQIVND (reference sequence).

CDR3 nucleotide sequence: TGTGCCAGCAGCGATGCCCGGGGGAGCACAGATACGCAGTATTTT. This codes for CASSDARGSTDTQYF. The J gene is TRBJ2-3, the V gene TRBV9; possible D gene TRBD2, 6 bases. CDR1 SGDLS and CDR2 YYNGEE come from the germline V gene. CDR3 length equals 15 residues. V shed 3 bases and J shed 0 bases, with 11 bases lying between them.

The genes are TRBV5-5 and TRBJ2-3; the match to TRBD2 covers 8 bases. Losses at the gene ends were 0 bases for V and 6 bases for J; bases not matched to a gene: 0. The CDR3 consists of 13 residues. Germline loops: CDR1 SGHKS, CDR2 YYEKEE (reference sequence). As DNA, the CDR3 is TGTGCCAGCAGCTTGGGACTAGCGGATACGCAGTATTTT. Amino acids: CASSLGLADTQYF.

The chain combines TRBV28 with TRBJ1-5; D is perhaps TRBD1 (6 bases). The length of the CDR3 is 14 residues. CDR1 and CDR2 (germline): MDHEN, SYDVKM. Trimming removed 2 bases from V and 7 bases from J, with 12 bases in between. The CDR3 region is CASSLPGAGQPQHF. The CDR3 DNA is TGTGCCAGCAGTTTACCGGGGGCCGGGCAGCCCCAGCATTTT.

The chain combines TRBV11-3 with TRBJ2-3; D is uncertain. The CDR3 is 13 residues long. V lost 0 bases, J lost 6 bases, and 7 bases lay in between. CDR1 SGHNT and CDR2 YENEEA come from the germline V gene. The CDR3 region is CASSLEIRDTQYF. CDR3 nucleotides: TGTGCCAGCAGCTTAGAGATTAGGGATACGCAGTATTTT.

This clone was seen once. CDR3 coding DNA: TGTGCCTGGAGTCGAGACAGGGGGGACATTCAGTACTTC. Translating it yields CAWSRDRGDIQYF. V gene TRBV30 combines with J gene TRBJ2-4; TRBD1 matches 9 bases. This CDR3 is 13 amino acids long. The ends lost 2 bases at V and 8 bases at J; junction bases unmatched: 4. CDR1 and CDR2 (germline): GTSNPN, SVGIG (reference sequence).

This clone was counted between two and nine times. This chain uses TRBV11-2 with TRBJ1-2, with 7 bases aligning to TRBD1. CDR1 and CDR2 from the germline V gene are SGHAT and FQNNGV. V gave up 4 bases and J gave up 0 bases; unmatched junction bases: 14. The CDR3 has 18 amino acids. The DNA for the CDR3 is TGTGCCAGCAGCTACACTGCCCCGGACAGGTCATCTAACTATGGCTACACCTTC. It codes for CASSYTAPDRSSNYGYTF.

The V gene is TRBV10-1, the J gene TRBJ2-3; 8 positions agree with TRBD1. Germline V gives CDR1 WNHNN, CDR2 SYGVQD (reference sequence). V lost 5 bases, J lost 6 bases, and 7 bases stayed unmatched. The CDR3 runs to 14 residues. The CDR3 reads CASSPAGGSDTQYF. DNA for the CDR3: TGCGCCAGCAGTCCCGCAGGGGGCAGCGATACGCAGTATTTT.

This chain links TRBV9 with TRBJ1-3, with unresolved D. Per germline, CDR1 SGDLS and CDR2 YYNGEE. Trimming took off 1 base at V and 4 bases at J, with 9 bases between the two ends. The CDR3 spans 14 residues. CDR3 sequence: CASSVPTPGNTIYF. CDR3 coding DNA: TGTGCCAGCAGCGTACCTACCCCGGGAAACACCATATATTTT.

V usage is TRBV28 and J usage is TRBJ2-7; TRBD1 agrees at 7 bases. Losses at the gene ends were 7 bases for V and 5 bases for J; bases not matched to a gene: 8. The CDR3 extends over 13 amino acids. The germline gives CDR1 MDHEN, CDR2 SYDVKM. CDR3 bases: TGTGCCAGCACCAACAGGGGTCCCCACGAGCAGTACTTC. The encoded protein is CASTNRGPHEQYF. The variable domain in full, completed from reference TRBV28 and TRBJ2-7, reads DVKVTQSSRYLVKRTGEKVFLECVQDMDHENMFWYRQDPGLGLRLIYFSYDVKMKEKGDIPEGYSVSREKKERFSLILESASTNQTSMYLCASTNRGPHEQYFGPGTRLTVT.

The rearrangement joins TRBV7-2 to TRBJ2-3; TRBD2 aligns across 8 bases. The V gene end was trimmed by 5 bases and the J gene end by 6 bases; junction bases not matched to a gene: 10. This CDR3 region has 15 residues. Germline V gene lookup returns CDR1 SGHTA and CDR2 FQGNSA. This CDR3 is CASSLLADSPDTQYF. The CDR3 DNA sequence: TGTGCCAGCAGCCTACTAGCGGACTCACCGGATACGCAGTATTTT.

The chain uses TRBV4-1 and TRBJ2-5; 11 bases agree with TRBD1. This CDR3 region has 15 residues. The germline CDR1 and CDR2 sequences are MGHRA and YSYEKL. The V and J ends lost 4 bases and 4 bases, in that order; junction bases with no gene match: 5. CDR3 region: CASSPRTGGRETQYF. The CDR3 DNA is TGCGCCAGCAGCCCGAGGACAGGGGGCCGAGAGACCCAGTACTTC.

The chain carries TRBV27 and TRBJ2-5; 9 nucleotides align to TRBD1. The CDR3 extends over 15 amino acids. The trim removed 6 bases at V and 7 bases at J, leaving 12 bases unmatched. Germline V CDR1 and CDR2: MNHEY, SMNVEV (reference sequence). CDR3 coding DNA: TGTGCCAGCAGGGTAACAGGGGGCGAGGGAGGGACCCAGTACTTC. Protein: CASRVTGGEGGTQYF.

This clone was picked up one time. This chain uses TRBV28 with TRBJ1-5, with 8 nucleotides matching TRBD1. Germline V gene sequence: CDR1 MDHEN, CDR2 SYDVKM. The CDR3 consists of 16 residues. The junction had 8 bases not matched to a gene; V was cut back by 5 bases and J by 2 bases. CDR3 residues: CASSRTGGVGNQPQHF. The CDR3 nucleotides are TGTGCCAGCAGTCGCACAGGGGGAGTAGGCAATCAGCCCCAGCATTTT.

The V gene is TRBV5-6, the J gene TRBJ2-5; a possible D gene is TRBD1 (5 bases). The CDR3 spans 13 residues. Trimming left V 4 bases short and J 4 bases short, with 11 bases between. Looked up from germline, CDR1 is SGHDT and CDR2 is YYEEEE. CDR3 in amino acids: CASSRAGIETQYF. CDR3 bases: TGTGCCAGCAGCCGGGCAGGGATAGAGACCCAGTACTTC. The full variable domain, rest sourced from reference TRBV5-6 and TRBJ2-5, is DAGVTQSPTHLIKTRGQQVTLRCSPKSGHDTVSWYQQALGQGPQFIFQYYEEEERQRGNFPDRFSGHQFPNYSSELNVNALLLGDSALYLCASSRAGIETQYFGPGTRLLVL.

This chain joins TRBV6-5 and TRBJ2-1; D is possibly TRBD1 or TRBD2 (5 bases each). This CDR3 is built from 12 residues. Between the trimmed V and J ends, which lost 8 bases and 6 bases, there was a span of 11 bases. Germline CDR1 reads MNHEY; CDR2 reads SVGAGI. In DNA form, the CDR3 reads TGTGCCAGCGTCTCCGGGACCAATGAGCAGTTCTTC. It specifies CASVSGTNEQFF.

This chain joins TRBV9 and TRBJ2-3, with D hard to call. This CDR3 region has 13 residues. V shed 0 bases and J shed 6 bases, with 8 bases lying between them. Germline lookup yields CDR1 SGDLS and CDR2 YYNGEE. CDR3 sequence (DNA): TGTGCCAGCAGCGTAGCTATGGGGGATACGCAGTATTTT. Translation: CASSVAMGDTQYF.